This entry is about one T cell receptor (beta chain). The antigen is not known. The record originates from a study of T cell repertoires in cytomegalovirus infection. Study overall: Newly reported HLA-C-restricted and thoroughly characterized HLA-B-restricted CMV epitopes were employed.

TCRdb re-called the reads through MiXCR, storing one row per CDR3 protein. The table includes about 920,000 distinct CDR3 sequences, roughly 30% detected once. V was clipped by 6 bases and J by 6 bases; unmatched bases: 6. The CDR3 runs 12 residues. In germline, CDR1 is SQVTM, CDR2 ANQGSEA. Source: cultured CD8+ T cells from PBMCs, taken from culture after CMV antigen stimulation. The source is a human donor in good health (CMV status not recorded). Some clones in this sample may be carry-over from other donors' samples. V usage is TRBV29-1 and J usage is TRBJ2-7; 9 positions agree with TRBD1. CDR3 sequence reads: CSVPGQGTEQYF. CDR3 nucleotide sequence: TGCAGCGTGCCGGGACAGGGAACCGAGCAGTACTTC.